This T cell receptor beta chain derives from a study of cytomegalovirus exposure and HLA in healthy donors (dated 2017 in TCRdb). About the investigation overall: In an earlier analysis of some 550 of the donors, 276 Gb of sequence data and 95 million to 130 million unique TCR beta sequences from about 179 million T cells were reported. Of the roughly 400 genotyped donors, around 81% fell in the genetic ancestry cluster associated with self-reported Caucasian donors. Donor age, sex, ethnicity and CMV serostatus were compiled together with the repertoire data. An earlier analysis of some 600 of the donors applied high-throughput TCR beta sequencing to assess whether each TCR beta V gene segment acted as functional or pseudogenic. An early release that covered fewer than 800 HLA-typed donors contained approximately 320 gigabases of sequencing data and around 80 million unique TCR sequences. In addition to the first cohort of 650 to 800 subjects, a separate validation cohort of about 120 different subjects was used. High-throughput TCR immunosequencing, statistical association of individual TCRs with disease status, and machine learning were combined to predict cytomegalovirus infection status. A later analysis re-examined previously published TCR beta repertoires from 600 to 700 donors and added high-resolution HLA genotyping to investigate patterns of TCR occurrence. Rather than using new phenotypic data, the later analysis identified candidate immune exposures from TCR beta sequences and from how often those sequences occurred across donors. Genome-wide SNP genotypes for about three fifths of the roughly 670 donors were used in a later genetic analysis, which treated that subset as a discovery cohort. The aim of the study was to test whether cataloging public T cell receptors could identify signatures of past pathogen exposure. Four to six DR-DQ haplotypes were handled as single units for association and clustering, since linkage in the cohort was strong. HLA typing covered class I and class II loci at four-digit resolution. Every discovery cohort repertoire had been produced on one sequencing platform. Typing coverage differed by locus: A, B, C, DRB1 and DQB1 were typed in roughly 629-630 donors, DQA1 in about 510, DPA1 in around 600, and DPB1 in around 440. Using immunosequencing, the study profiled T cell repertoires from fewer than 700 subjects and related those repertoires to cytomegalovirus serostatus. Across 398 genotyped donors of the cohort, an average of approximately 240,000 unique TCR beta nucleotide sequences per donor were sequenced, and around 20% of those sequences were non-productive. The investigation overall reported the following: Roughly uniform sequencing depth across donors was assumed in presence/absence analyses, although this assumption may not hold. The only immune exposure information available for the cohort was CMV serostatus. Several of the top co-occurrence clusters appeared to be linked to parvovirus B19, influenza, CMV and Epstein-Barr virus, according to a later analysis. When HLA alleles, especially DR and DQ, strongly co-occurred, TCR associations were difficult to assign to individual alleles. Because counts were too low, 15 or so rarely observed V segments, including chromosome 9 orphons, were excluded from the earlier analysis of some 590 of the donors. The study listed around 160 TCR beta chains as associated with cytomegalovirus. Broadly in line with IMGT annotations, most TCR beta V segments showed up in productive rearrangements about 87% or about 30% of the time in an earlier analysis of 450 to 600 of the donors. Correlated functional status among segregating V segments might reflect linkage disequilibrium, but an unknown experimental factor could not be ruled out. Most TCR sequences were seen in very few donors, while some public TCRs were found in many individuals. It was suggested by the authors that the approach could potentially be generalized to other disease states and immunological phenotypes. According to a later genetic analysis, donors in an Asian-associated ancestry cluster had fewer N-insertions in productive TCRs than the approximately 630-donor mean. An association between a missense DCLRE1C variant and V-gene and J-gene trimming of TCR beta chains was found in a later genetic analysis and replicated in an independent cohort. Three of the identified cytomegalovirus-associated TCR beta chains were confirmed in vitro to be specific for cytomegalovirus antigens. Most CMV-associated TCR beta chains appeared to be HLA-restricted in a later analysis, and the HLA associations seemed to be driven largely by CMV exposure. A further reported finding was that TCR beta sequences accurately predicted the HLA-A and HLA-B alleles for most subjects in the first cohort. The cohort was sequenced for TCR beta chains only, and without alpha or paired-chain data the features that could be detected were limited. The classifier was reported to diagnose cytomegalovirus status with high specificity and sensitivity in both the original and validation cohorts. A later analysis associated 15,000 to 20,000 TCR beta sequences with specific HLA alleles at a false discovery rate of 0.05. Because HLA typing was unavailable for some donors at each locus, only the typed subset was used in association tests. Some IMGT-functional V segments, including TRBV6-2 and TRBV6-3, could not be told apart with the 87-base-pair reads, so those segments were excluded. In a later analysis, TCR association rates were found to vary across HLA loci, with the most associated TCRs seen for DRB1 alleles and the fewest for HLA-C alleles. A cluster of highly shared sequence variants was judged likely to be a technical artifact of the sequencing pipeline. Compared with equally common non-associated chains, HLA-associated TCR beta chains in a later analysis were more clonally expanded and had lower generation probabilities.

Libraries came from the immunoSEQ multiplex PCR assay. For the multiplex PCR, a mixture combining 60 forward primers for TCR Vbeta segments and 13 reverse primers for TCR Jbeta segments was used. Amplification of the CDR3 region of rearranged TCR beta genes was performed with a multiplex PCR assay on genomic DNA. The Illumina HiSeq System was used to sequence the amplified TCR beta libraries as 87-base-pair reads. The study's own analysis went as follows. A later analysis counted approximately 84 million unique TCR beta chains across the 700 or so repertoires, and around 9.9 million of these chains were shared by at least two donors. Raw reads were error-corrected and collapsed into unique sequences by a nearest-neighbor algorithm in which closely related sequences were merged to remove PCR and sequencing errors. V, D and J gene segments were assigned by aligning CDR3 sequences to IMGT reference sequences. For a sequence to be retained, a match of at least six nucleotides was required to both a V gene segment and a J gene segment. Rearrangements were classified as productive when the CDR3 lacked stop codons and remained in frame with V and J, and all other rearrangements were classified as non-productive. Following IMGT convention, CDR3 was defined as the stretch from the second conserved V-encoded cysteine up to the conserved J-encoded phenylalanine. In an earlier analysis of more than 550 of the donors, sequences lacking an unambiguous match to a single V gene segment were excluded. In an earlier analysis of 587 of the donors, a V segment was called functional when productive rearrangements were above 56.7%, and segregating when the standard deviation between donors exceeded 5%. A statistical classification framework was built to diagnose cytomegalovirus status from the catalog of TCR beta chain sequences. A later analysis assigned V and J genes by comparing TCR nucleotide sequences with IMGT/GENE-DB human TR gene sequences. In a later analysis, CDR3 sequences and most-parsimonious VDJ recombination scenarios were assigned using the TCRdist pipeline. In a later analysis, every TCR beta chain was defined by the combination of its CDR3 amino acid sequence and its V-gene family, and reads without a unique V-gene family were dropped. In a later analysis, fewer than 600 highly shared, low-generation-probability nucleotide sequences were removed to address suspected cross-contamination and a sequencing artifact. For each public chain, a later analysis derived a clonal expansion index from normalized ranks of inferred template counts within each repertoire. In a later analysis, generation probabilities were computed using a VDJ recombination model fitted to out-of-frame rearrangements, and the results were checked against IGoR. Hypergeometric tests were used in a later analysis to score TCR-TCR, TCR-HLA and TCR-CMV co-occurrence, with a repertoire-size bias correction applied to the TCR pairs. In a later analysis, false discovery rates were estimated by permuting HLA or CMV assignments 20 times. In a later analysis, co-occurring TCRs were grouped using DBSCAN, and TCRdist sequence similarity was added for clustering within HLA-allele-positive subsets. Repertoires with fewer than 30,000 or more than 120,000 public chains were left out of co-occurrence clustering, as were about 5 repertoires with anomalous nucleotide sharing. Sourced from immuneACCESS, this table was stored by TCRdb with only in-frame sequences that have V and J called. A share of the clones is absent; for the studies checked, an unresolved V gene accounts for under half, and the remainder has no known explanation. V, J and clone size derive from that table, while D and trimming were established from the DNA sequence. For this sample there are roughly 200,000 clones; 9.5% appear just once. The top ten constitute over 1% of the sample.

With respect to this clone: Its antigen is not yet known. Base qualities are not provided; no much larger clone lies one nucleotide away.

The CDR3 has 14 amino acids, counting the end cysteine and phenylalanine. The read is trimmed to its CDR3 DNA, 42 bases read in frame from base 1. Trimming costs V 2 bases and J 5 bases, and their ends lie 13 bases apart. CDR1 and CDR2, looked up from the germline V gene, are SGHTS and YDEGEE. The cohort was made up of several hundred healthy bone marrow donors. Cohort members were all nominally healthy when sampled, although unrecorded immune exposures were likely present. The donor was CMV seropositive and was included in the group of 250 to 300 seropositive cohort members. A peripheral blood sample was provided by each donor, and peripheral blood mononuclear cells were used for TCR beta sequencing. Genomic DNA was extracted from the blood cell samples with the Qiagen DNeasy Blood Extraction Kit.

In this chain, TRBV5-8 is recombined with TRBJ1-1; the D gene remains uncertain. This clonotype originated in a woman in her twenties or thirties in good health and CMV-seropositive. Specimen: PBMCs. The DNA sequence reads TGTGCCAGCAGCTTTGGGCAGGCTACGACTGAAGCTTTCTTT. This gives the protein CASSFGQATTEAFF.